In its sample, the clone carrying this T cell receptor (beta chain) was seen a few times. This specimen belongs to a study of blood T cell repertoires in COVID-19. Looking at the study overall: Acute and convalescent COVID-19 specimens originated in the United States, Italy and Spain. Sources were T cells, B-cell-depleted T cells, or PBMCs; the material itself was cDNA or gDNA.

Original processing methods: Reference gene primer amplification gave nucleated cell count estimates. Some clones are missing from TCRdb's copy, which holds only in-frame ones; the method was immunoSEQ multiplex PCR. The DNA was the basis for D and trimming; V, J and clone size are from that table. The data contain fewer than 300,000 clones, around nine tenths of them seen just once; the ten biggest clones take up approximately 9.8%. The CDR3 length is 16 residues. Germline lookup yields CDR1 ENHRY and CDR2 SYGVKD. The V and J ends lost 6 bases and 2 bases, in that order; junction bases with no gene match: 11.

The TCR sequence derives from a man aged 35 to 55 who had recovered from COVID-19. Specimen: peripheral blood. The V gene is TRBV10-3, the J gene TRBJ2-7, with 9 bases aligning to TRBD1. The CDR3 coding sequence is TGTGCCATCAGGAGCAGAGGGACAGGGTTACCCTACGAGCAGTACTTC. Protein: CAIRSRGTGLPYEQYF.